What follows are 31 T cell receptor beta chains derived from one specimen sequenced in a study of response to subunit inactivated influenza vaccine. Using its own MiXCR run on the RT-PCR reads, TCRdb lists one record per CDR3 protein. The data contain 450,000 to 600,000 distinct CDR3 sequences, 15% to 20% of them seen just once; the ten biggest clones take up 3%. The sequencing here drew on CD4+ T cells sorted from PBMCs, taken around 25 months after vaccination. The origin of the receptors is a man aged 50 to 75 who received an inactivated influenza vaccine.

The table lists this clonotype with many counts. The V gene is TRBV12-3 or TRBV12-4, the J gene TRBJ1-4; TRBD1 agrees at 11 bases. This CDR3 is 13 amino acids long. The V gene end was trimmed by 4 bases and the J gene end by 13 bases; junction bases not matched to a gene: 5. The CDR3 nucleotides read TGTGCCAGCAGTTCCGGGACAGGGGGTATACTGTTTTTT. Its protein is CASSSGTGGILFF.

The chain links TRBV9 to TRBJ1-1; D is perhaps TRBD1 (6 bases). The CDR3 sequence is 11 residues long. Per the germline V gene, CDR1 is SGDLS and CDR2 is YYNGEE. V was pared by 7 bases and J by 5 bases, with 9 bases between. CDR3 sequence: CASQGNTEAFF. As DNA, the CDR3 is TGTGCCAGCCAGGGGAATACTGAAGCTTTCTTT.

Only a few counts were recorded for this clonotype. The chain is built from TRBV19 and TRBJ1-5, with a tentative D call TRBD1 (6 bases). Looked up from germline, CDR1 is LNHDA and CDR2 is SQIVND (reference sequence). The CDR3 has 14 amino acids. V dropped 7 bases and J dropped 0 bases, with 10 bases sitting between them. The CDR3 loop is CASTPGASNQPQHF. The DNA for the CDR3 is TGTGCCAGTACCCCGGGGGCTAGCAATCAGCCCCAGCATTTT.

This rearrangement joins TRBV14 to TRBJ1-1; perhaps TRBD1 as D (5 bases). Germline assignment: CDR1 SGHDN and CDR2 FVKESK. The ends were cut back, 4 bases at V and 6 bases at J, with 21 bases in the middle. There are 16 residues in the CDR3. For the CDR3, the DNA is TGTGCCAGCAGCCGGGTAGCGCTCAGGGAGAGAGCTGAAGCTTTCTTT. Translation: CASSRVALRERAEAFF.

This clonotype has just a few counts. The V and J genes are TRBV28 and TRBJ1-2; TRBD1 matches at 7 bases. Germline lookup yields CDR1 MDHEN and CDR2 SYDVKM. This CDR3 is 12 amino acids long. Unmatched junction bases numbered 4, after V lost 7 bases and J lost 5 bases. The CDR3 here is CASTRRGYGYTF. For the CDR3, the DNA is TGTGCCAGCACGCGCAGGGGGTATGGCTACACCTTC.

This clonotype was detected only a few times. This sequence joins TRBV20-1 and TRBJ2-7; D might be TRBD2 (6 bases). Germline V gene sequence: CDR1 DFQATT, CDR2 SNEGSKA (reference sequence). The CDR3 totals 15 residues. Deletions cut 1 base from V and 2 bases from J, with 15 bases between. The CDR3 sequence: CSARAIRGGAYEQYF. CDR3 nucleotides: TGCAGTGCTAGAGCCATAAGGGGAGGCGCCTACGAGCAGTACTTC.

In this sample, this clonotype turned up a few times. The chain links TRBV29-1 to TRBJ2-5; the D gene is possibly TRBD2 (6 bases). The germline CDR1 and CDR2 sequences are SQVTM and ANQGSEA. V lost 4 bases and J 1 base, leaving 10 bases between the germline ends. The CDR3 length is 13 residues. The CDR3: CSVGGGTQETQYF. The CDR3 DNA sequence: TGCAGCGTTGGAGGCGGGACCCAAGAGACCCAGTACTTC.

This chain connects TRBV5-1 to TRBJ1-5; 12 positions agree with TRBD1. Germline V gene data show CDR1 as SGHRS and CDR2 as YFSETQ. Losses at the gene ends were 4 bases for V and 6 bases for J; bases not matched to a gene: 5. This CDR3 has 15 residues. The CDR3 DNA reads as TGCGCCAGCAGCCCGGGACAGGGGGCTGTTCAGCCCCAGCATTTT. Its translation: CASSPGQGAVQPQHF. The full variable domain, with the rest looked up from reference TRBV5-1 and TRBJ1-5, is KAGVTQTPRYLIKTRGQQVTLSCSPISGHRSVSWYQQTPGQGLQFLFEYFSETQRNKGNFPGRFSGRQFSNSRSEMNVSTLELGDSALYLCASSPGQGAVQPQHFGDGTRLSIL.

The chain has TRBV5-6 and TRBJ1-2, with D possibly being TRBD1 (6 bases). The V gene's germline CDR1 is SGHDT and CDR2 YYEEEE. The germline V and J ends were trimmed by 4 bases and 7 bases, with 20 bases remaining between them. The CDR3 spans 15 residues. The CDR3 region has the DNA TGTGCCAGCAGCCCAGGGACACCAGGGCTCGGTGGCTACACCTTC. As protein: CASSPGTPGLGGYTF.

The chain combines TRBV10-3 with TRBJ2-4, with 12 bases fitting TRBD2. Germline values: CDR1 ENHRY, CDR2 SYGVKD. J gave up 1 base and V 10 bases, and 8 bases lay outside the gene matches. This CDR3 contains 16 residues. The CDR3: CATSEGTSGAKNIQYF. The CDR3 region has the DNA TGTGCCACCTCCGAAGGGACTAGCGGGGCCAAAAACATTCAGTACTTC.

This clonotype appeared once. This chain connects TRBV3-1 to TRBJ2-7; 9 bases are shared with TRBD1. V was pared by 4 bases and J by 6 bases, with 4 bases of the junction left unmatched. Germline CDR1 LGHDT, CDR2 YNNKEL (reference sequence). CDR3 size: 13 residues. For the CDR3, the DNA is TGTGCCAGCAGCCGTACAGGGGGCGGCGAGCAGTACTTC. It yields the protein CASSRTGGGEQYF.

In its sample, this clonotype was seen a few times. The chain carries TRBV6-2 or TRBV6-3 and TRBJ2-7; 8 positions agree with TRBD2. CDR1 is MNHEY, CDR2 SVGEGT, per germline. The junction had 9 bases not matched to a gene; V was cut back by 2 bases and J by 6 bases. The CDR3 is made up of 15 amino acids. CDR3 loop: CASSYLGLGILEQYF. CDR3 in DNA: TGTGCCAGCAGTTACCTGGGACTAGGAATCCTCGAGCAGTACTTC.

The rearrangement uses TRBV28 and TRBJ2-7, with D perhaps matching TRBD1 (7 bases). The V gene lost 6 bases and the J gene lost 5 bases, with 17 bases spanning the gap. This CDR3 has 14 residues. CDR1 MDHEN and CDR2 SYDVKM come from the germline V gene. The CDR3 spells CASRPRQGGDEQYF. CDR3 coding DNA: TGTGCCAGCAGGCCCCGACAGGGAGGCGACGAGCAGTACTTC.

This clonotype was counted only a few times. V and J are TRBV15 and TRBJ2-2, with 14 bases identical to TRBD2. V was clipped by 1 base and J by 6 bases; unmatched bases: 1. This CDR3 comprises 16 residues. Germline CDR1 is LNHNV and CDR2 is YYDKDF (reference sequence). The CDR3 spells CATSRGLAGGSGELFF. CDR3 DNA: TGTGCCACCAGCAGAGGACTAGCGGGGGGGTCCGGGGAGCTGTTTTTT.

This clonotype has only a few counts. The J gene is TRBJ1-4, the V gene TRBV28; D is perhaps TRBD1 (6 bases). CDR1 and CDR2 from the germline V gene are MDHEN and SYDVKM. Trimming pared 7 bases from V and 8 bases from J, leaving 17 bases between. The CDR3 spans 14 residues. The CDR3 loop reads CASTSRDIGEKLFF. The DNA of the CDR3 is TGTGCCAGCACCTCCAGGGACATAGGAGAAAAACTGTTTTTT. Complete variable domain (other parts from reference TRBV28 and TRBJ1-4): DVKVTQSSRYLVKRTGEKVFLECVQDMDHENMFWYRQDPGLGLRLIYFSYDVKMKEKGDIPEGYSVSREKKERFSLILESASTNQTSMYLCASTSRDIGEKLFFGSGTQLSVL.

V gene TRBV7-2 combines with J gene TRBJ2-5; no definite D call. CDR3 length equals 13 residues. Trimming removed 0 bases at V and 2 bases at J, with 4 bases between. Germline CDR1 SGHTA, CDR2 FQGNSA. CDR3 nucleotide sequence: TGTGCCAGCAGCTTAGCCTGGCAAGAGACCCAGTACTTC. Translation gives CASSLAWQETQYF. Full variable domain (remainder filled in from reference TRBV7-2 and TRBJ2-5): GAGVSQSPSNKVTEKGKDVELRCDPISGHTALYWYRQSLGQGLEFLIYFQGNSAPDKSGLPSDRFSAERTGGSVSTLTIQRTQQEDSAVYLCASSLAWQETQYFGPGTRLLVL.

Ten or more counts support this clonotype. The chain joins TRBV5-1 to TRBJ2-5, with 8 bases that match TRBD2. CDR1 is SGHRS and CDR2 is YFSETQ in the germline V gene. The CDR3 has 16 residues. The trim removed 1 base at V and 2 bases at J, leaving 7 bases unmatched. The DNA for the CDR3 is TGCGCCAGCAGCTTGTCCGGGACTAGACTTCAAGAGACCCAGTACTTC. It encodes CASSLSGTRLQETQYF.

This clonotype has only a few counts. The chain joins TRBV20-1 to TRBJ2-1, with D unclear. V was shortened by 5 bases and J by 3 bases, with 17 bases between the two germline ends. The CDR3 totals 15 residues. Per the germline V gene, CDR1 is DFQATT and CDR2 is SNEGSKA (reference sequence). CDR3 region: CSAGRGVGFYNEQFF. The CDR3 nucleotides read TGCAGTGCTGGCCGTGGGGTGGGGTTCTACAATGAGCAGTTCTTC.

The chain links TRBV12-3 or TRBV12-4 to TRBJ1-5; D is undetermined. Trimming took off 6 bases at V and 7 bases at J, with 13 bases between the two ends. CDR3 length: 13 residues. The CDR3 bases are TGTGCCAGCAGCCAGGCACCGGGGCAGCCCCAGCATTTT. Translated, it gives CASSQAPGQPQHF.

This chain links TRBV28 with TRBJ1-2; no reliable D call. The length of the CDR3 is 14 residues. CDR1 is MDHEN, CDR2 SYDVKM, per germline. V was clipped by 3 bases and J by 8 bases, with 16 bases between them. The CDR3 spells CASSFYTFLGGYTF. The DNA for the CDR3 is TGTGCCAGCAGTTTCTATACATTCCTGGGCGGCTACACCTTC.

This clonotype was counted only a few times. The V call is TRBV4-2, the J call TRBJ2-3, with TRBD2 as a possible D gene (5 bases). Germline-derived CDR1 and CDR2 are LGHNA and YNFKEQ. Trimming left V 1 base short and J 1 base short, with 9 bases between. The CDR3 runs to 15 residues. The CDR3 DNA follows: TGTGCCAGCAGCCAAGCCTGGGGAGGCACAGATACGCAGTATTTT. The encoded protein is CASSQAWGGTDTQYF.

This clonotype was seen only a few times. The CDR3 spells CASSGIQETQYF. CDR3 in DNA: TGCGCCAGTAGCGGGATCCAAGAGACCCAGTACTTC. The V and J genes are TRBV4-1 and TRBJ2-5, with TRBD2 matching 8 bases. The CDR3 is made up of 12 amino acids. The junction had 1 base not matched to a gene; V was cut back by 9 bases and J by 1 base. Germline loops: CDR1 MGHRA, CDR2 YSYEKL.

This clonotype came up many times. V usage is TRBV29-1 and J usage is TRBJ1-1, with a possible D match to TRBD1 (5 bases). CDR1 is SQVTM, CDR2 ANQGSEA, per germline. V gave up 6 bases and J gave up 3 bases, with 11 bases separating them. This CDR3 is built from 12 residues. The CDR3, as DNA: TGCAGCGTCACTGAGGGGTACACTGAAGCTTTCTTT. Residues: CSVTEGYTEAFF.

This clonotype was recorded at least ten times. This rearrangement joins TRBV5-5 to TRBJ2-7; TRBD1 might be the D (6 bases). V dropped 3 bases and J dropped 4 bases, with 8 bases sitting between them. Germline loops: CDR1 SGHKS, CDR2 YYEKEE (reference sequence). The CDR3 consists of 12 residues. The CDR3 here is CASSWTDYEQYF. For the CDR3, the DNA is TGTGCCAGCAGCTGGACAGATTACGAGCAGTACTTC.

The chain combines TRBV12-3 or TRBV12-4 with TRBJ2-2, with TRBD2 matching over 11 bases. J gave up 4 bases and V 1 base, and 5 bases lay outside the gene matches. The CDR3 is made up of 17 amino acids. The CDR3 DNA is TGTGCCAGCAGTTTAGAGGGACTAGCGGATTTCACCGGGGAGCTGTTTTTT. Amino acids: CASSLEGLADFTGELFF.

The chain is built from TRBV19 and TRBJ1-2, with TRBD1 identical over 9 bases. V was pared by 6 bases and J by 8 bases, with 7 bases of the junction left unmatched. Germline CDR1 and CDR2: LNHDA and SQIVND (reference sequence). The CDR3 is 13 amino acids. The CDR3 sequence: CASRIQGAEGYTF. The CDR3 coding sequence is TGTGCCAGTAGGATACAGGGGGCGGAAGGCTACACCTTC.

Many counts were recorded for this clonotype. This chain links TRBV29-1 with TRBJ2-1; TRBD2 agrees at 8 bases. After removal of 4 bases from V and 5 bases from J, the junction contained 7 bases not matched to a gene. The germline gives CDR1 SQVTM, CDR2 ANQGSEA. The CDR3 length is 14 residues. This CDR3 reads CSVGAGGPNNEQFF. In DNA form, the CDR3 reads TGCAGCGTTGGGGCGGGAGGACCCAACAATGAGCAGTTCTTC.

The V gene is TRBV6-1, the J gene TRBJ2-6; D is uncertain. V dropped 6 bases and J dropped 2 bases, with 17 bases sitting between them. Germline loops: CDR1 MNHNS, CDR2 SASEGT. This CDR3 contains 17 residues. The CDR3 DNA reads as TGTGCCAGCAGCCCCTTCTGGACGGGCGCTGGGGCCAACGTCCTGACTTTC. Residues: CASSPFWTGAGANVLTF.

The chain links TRBV28 to TRBJ2-5; 8 bases fit TRBD1. The CDR3 extends over 17 amino acids. J lost 5 bases, V lost 6 bases, and 17 bases had no gene match. Looked up from germline, CDR1 is MDHEN and CDR2 is SYDVKM. CDR3 sequence: CASRMTGDLGLLETQYF. CDR3 nucleotide sequence: TGTGCCAGCAGGATGACAGGGGACCTCGGGTTGTTGGAGACCCAGTACTTC.

The rearrangement links TRBV6-2 or TRBV6-3 to TRBJ2-1, with 8 bases aligning to TRBD1. This CDR3 is built from 17 residues. V shed 0 bases and J 2 bases; nucleotides not matched to a gene: 6. The germline CDR1 and CDR2 sequences are MNHEY and SVGEGT. CDR3 region: CASSYSTQGATYNEQFF. DNA of the CDR3: TGTGCCAGCAGTTACTCGACTCAGGGGGCCACCTACAATGAGCAGTTCTTC.

Ten or more counts support this clonotype. V is TRBV7-9 and J is TRBJ1-1; D perhaps matches TRBD1 (5 bases). CDR1 SEHNR and CDR2 FQNEAQ come from the germline V gene (reference sequence). V was pared by 8 bases and J by 0 bases, with 19 bases between. The CDR3 runs to 16 residues. The CDR3 loop reads CASPGEGRGLNTEAFF. CDR3 sequence (DNA): TGTGCCAGCCCGGGCGAAGGGAGGGGTTTGAACACTGAAGCTTTCTTT.